The text below deals with one T cell receptor (beta chain). Its antigen is unknown. This sample also contains other DNA sequences that code for the same CDR3. The PCR used 60 Vbeta and 13 Jbeta primers. Here immunoSEQ multiplex PCR was the method, and the copy in TCRdb shows in-frame clones only, minus some. Of 150,000 to 200,000 clones in the sample, around four fifths were seen once. The sample comes from a study of cytomegalovirus exposure and HLA in healthy donors. Study-wide results and limits: TCR beta chain V- and J-gene trimming was linked, in a later analysis, to a missense variant in DCLRE1C. Whilst most TCR sequences proved rare, a subset of public TCRs occurred across many donors. An Asian-associated ancestry cluster reportedly showed fewer N-insertions than the approximately 700-donor mean in a later analysis.

The length of the CDR3 is 14 residues. Trimming cost V 2 bases and J 5 bases; bases outside gene matches: 1. Germline CDR1 reads SGHTA; CDR2 reads FQGNSA. The specimen was PBMCs. The TCR comes from a woman aged 55 to 70 in good health and CMV-seropositive. V is TRBV7-2 and J is TRBJ1-5; 9 nucleotides line up with TRBD1. The CDR3 reads CASSLRQGDQPQHF. DNA for the CDR3: TGTGCCAGCAGCTTAAGACAGGGGGATCAGCCCCAGCATTTT. Full variable domain (missing parts from reference TRBV7-2 and TRBJ1-5): GAGVSQSPSNKVTEKGKDVELRCDPISGHTALYWYRQSLGQGLEFLIYFQGNSAPDKSGLPSDRFSAERTGGSVSTLTIQRTQQEDSAVYLCASSLRQGDQPQHFGDGTRLSIL.